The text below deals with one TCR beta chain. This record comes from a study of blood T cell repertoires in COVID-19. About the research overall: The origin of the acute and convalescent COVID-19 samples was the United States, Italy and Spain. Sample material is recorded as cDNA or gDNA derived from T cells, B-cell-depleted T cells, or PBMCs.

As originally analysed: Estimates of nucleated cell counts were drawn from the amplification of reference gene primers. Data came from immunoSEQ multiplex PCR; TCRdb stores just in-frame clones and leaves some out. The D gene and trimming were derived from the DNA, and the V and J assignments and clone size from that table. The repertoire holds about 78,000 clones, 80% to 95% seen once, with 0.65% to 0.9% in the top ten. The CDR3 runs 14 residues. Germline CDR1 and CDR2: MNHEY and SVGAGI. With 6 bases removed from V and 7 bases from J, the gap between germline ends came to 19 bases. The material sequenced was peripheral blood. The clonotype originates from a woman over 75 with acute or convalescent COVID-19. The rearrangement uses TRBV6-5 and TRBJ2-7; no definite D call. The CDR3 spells CASSSRVGREEQYF. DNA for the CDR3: TGTGCCAGCAGCTCAAGAGTTGGGCGAGAAGAGCAGTACTTC.